This T cell receptor (beta chain) was sequenced in a study of T cells in Graves' hyperthyroidism and ophthalmopathy. V gave up 0 bases and J gave up 6 bases, with 18 bases separating them. This CDR3 region has 16 residues. Germline CDR1 is MNHNS and CDR2 is SASEGT. RNA transcripts served as the template for amplifying TCR beta CDR3 regions. During a first-round RT-PCR of the TCR CDR3, the HTBI primer set was used. MiXCR was run by TCRdb on the multiplex PCR reads, yielding one entry per CDR3 protein. This table has more than 500,000 distinct CDR3 sequences, just over 45% appearing once. This clonotype was seen repeatedly, ten times or more.

The receptor's source is an adult woman with Graves' disease, either hyperthyroidism or ophthalmopathy (not recorded which). Sequencing was done on a sample of peripheral blood or thyroid tissue (not recorded which). This sequence joins TRBV6-1 and TRBJ2-7, with no clear D. CDR3 loop: CASSEAGRIASLEQYF. CDR3 nucleotides: TGTGCCAGCAGTGAAGCTGGGCGGATAGCCTCCCTCGAGCAGTACTTC.